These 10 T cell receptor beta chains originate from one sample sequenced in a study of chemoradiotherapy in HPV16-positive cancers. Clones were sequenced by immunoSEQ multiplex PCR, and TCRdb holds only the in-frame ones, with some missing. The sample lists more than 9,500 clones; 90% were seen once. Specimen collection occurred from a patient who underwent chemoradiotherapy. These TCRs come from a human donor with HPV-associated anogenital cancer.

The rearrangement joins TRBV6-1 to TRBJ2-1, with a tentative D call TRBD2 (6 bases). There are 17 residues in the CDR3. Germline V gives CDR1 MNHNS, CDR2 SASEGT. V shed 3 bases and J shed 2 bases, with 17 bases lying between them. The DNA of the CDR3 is TGTGCCAGCAGTGACCCTAGGATGCGGGACGCCTACAATGAGCAGTTCTTC. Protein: CASSDPRMRDAYNEQFF.

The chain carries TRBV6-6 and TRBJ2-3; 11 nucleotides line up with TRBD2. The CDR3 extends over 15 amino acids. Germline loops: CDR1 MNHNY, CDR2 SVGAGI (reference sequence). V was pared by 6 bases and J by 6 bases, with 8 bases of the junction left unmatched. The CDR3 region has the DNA TGTGCCAGCAGCCTTAGCGGGAGGGGGGGGGATACGCAGTATTTT. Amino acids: CASSLSGRGGDTQYF.

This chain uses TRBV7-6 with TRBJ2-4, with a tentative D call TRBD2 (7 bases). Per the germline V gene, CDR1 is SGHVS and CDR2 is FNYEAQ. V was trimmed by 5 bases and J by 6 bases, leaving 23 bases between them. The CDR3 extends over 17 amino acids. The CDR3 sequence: CASSEQGGGVGGNIQYF. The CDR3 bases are TGTGCCAGCAGCGAACAAGGGGGGGGAGTAGGGGGAAACATTCAGTACTTC.

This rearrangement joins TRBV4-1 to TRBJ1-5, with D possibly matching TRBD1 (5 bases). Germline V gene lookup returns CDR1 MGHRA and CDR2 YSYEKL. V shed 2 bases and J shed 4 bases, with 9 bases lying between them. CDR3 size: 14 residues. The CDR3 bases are TGCGCCAGCAGCCAACTGACAGTGAATCAGCCCCAGCATTTT. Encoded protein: CASSQLTVNQPQHF.

The CDR3 loop is CASSLTANEQYF. In nucleotides, the CDR3 is TGTGCCAGCAGCTTGACAGCCAACGAGCAGTACTTC. This sequence joins TRBV7-6 and TRBJ2-7; possibly TRBD1 for D (5 bases). The V gene lost 3 bases and the J gene lost 5 bases, with 8 bases spanning the gap. The CDR3 consists of 12 residues. Germline CDR1 is SGHVS and CDR2 is FNYEAQ.

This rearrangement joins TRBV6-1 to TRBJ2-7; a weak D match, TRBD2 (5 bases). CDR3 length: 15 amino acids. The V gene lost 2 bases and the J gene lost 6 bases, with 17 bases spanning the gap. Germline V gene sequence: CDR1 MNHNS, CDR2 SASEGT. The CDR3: CASSEPKRWESEQYF. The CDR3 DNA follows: TGTGCCAGCAGTGAACCTAAAAGGTGGGAGAGCGAGCAGTACTTC.

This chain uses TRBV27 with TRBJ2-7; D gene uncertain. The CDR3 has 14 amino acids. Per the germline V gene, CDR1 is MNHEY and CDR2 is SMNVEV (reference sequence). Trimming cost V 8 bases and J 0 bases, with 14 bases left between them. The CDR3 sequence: CASSHRSSSYEQYF. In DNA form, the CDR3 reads TGTGCCAGCTCCCACCGGTCGAGCTCCTACGAGCAGTACTTC.

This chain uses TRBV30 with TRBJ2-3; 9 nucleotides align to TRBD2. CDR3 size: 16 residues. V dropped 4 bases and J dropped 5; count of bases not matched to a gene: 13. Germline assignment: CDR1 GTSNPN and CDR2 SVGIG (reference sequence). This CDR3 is CAWTKPRGGRQDTQYF. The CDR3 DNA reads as TGTGCCTGGACTAAACCGCGGGGGGGCAGGCAAGATACGCAGTATTTT.

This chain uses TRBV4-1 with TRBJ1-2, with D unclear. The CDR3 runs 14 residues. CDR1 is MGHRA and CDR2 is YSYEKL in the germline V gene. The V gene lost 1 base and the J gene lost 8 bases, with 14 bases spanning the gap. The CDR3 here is CASSQALGLGGYTF. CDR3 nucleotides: TGCGCCAGCAGCCAAGCTCTGGGGTTGGGAGGCTACACCTTC.

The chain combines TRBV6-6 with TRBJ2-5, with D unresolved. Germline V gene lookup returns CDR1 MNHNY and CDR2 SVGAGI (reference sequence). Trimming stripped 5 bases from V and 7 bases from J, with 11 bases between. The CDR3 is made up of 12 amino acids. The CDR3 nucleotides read TGTGCCAGCAGTCAAGATACCCCGACCCAGTACTTC. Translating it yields CASSQDTPTQYF.